This T cell receptor (beta chain) is drawn from a study of shared clonotypes between healthy human individuals. Repertoires were generated with immunoSEQ multiplex PCR, while TCRdb's copy carries only in-frame clones and drops some. Among about 1,500,000 clones listed, over 95% were seen once. Input material: naive CD4+ T cells sorted from blood. Subset of the sample: CD45RA+ positively selected. This clonotype originated in a man in his thirties or forties in good health.

The CDR3 loop is CASSLDNGDTQYF. The CDR3 region has the DNA TGTGCCAGCAGCTTAGATAATGGAGATACGCAGTATTTT. The J gene is TRBJ2-3, the V gene TRBV11-3, with D uncertain. V shed 0 bases and J shed 5 bases, with 6 bases lying between them. The CDR3 has 13 residues. The germline CDR1 and CDR2 sequences are SGHNT and YENEEA.